The entry below describes one T cell receptor (beta chain). Germline lookup yields CDR1 SGHVS and CDR2 FQNEAQ. The CDR3 consists of 13 residues. Trimming took off 3 bases at V and 2 bases at J, with 7 bases between the two ends. The data were taken from a study of blood T cell repertoires in COVID-19. About the research overall: T cells, B-cell-depleted T cells, or PBMCs supplied cDNA or gDNA.

Repertoires were generated with immunoSEQ multiplex PCR, while TCRdb's copy carries only in-frame clones and drops some. The table records around 100,000 clones, roughly four fifths of them present only once. The material sequenced was peripheral blood. The clonotype was recovered from a man aged 55-75 years with acute or convalescent COVID-19. The genes are TRBV7-8 and TRBJ1-1; D perhaps matches TRBD1 (5 bases). The CDR3 sequence is CASSFDSNTEAFF. In DNA, the CDR3 is TGTGCCAGCAGCTTTGACAGCAACACTGAAGCTTTCTTT. The full variable domain, completed using reference TRBV7-8 and TRBJ1-1, is GAGVSQSPRYKVAKRGQDVALRCDPISGHVSLFWYQQALGQGPEFLTYFQNEAQLDKSGLPSDRFFAERPEGSVSTLKIQRTQQEDSAVYLCASSFDSNTEAFFGQGTRLTVV.